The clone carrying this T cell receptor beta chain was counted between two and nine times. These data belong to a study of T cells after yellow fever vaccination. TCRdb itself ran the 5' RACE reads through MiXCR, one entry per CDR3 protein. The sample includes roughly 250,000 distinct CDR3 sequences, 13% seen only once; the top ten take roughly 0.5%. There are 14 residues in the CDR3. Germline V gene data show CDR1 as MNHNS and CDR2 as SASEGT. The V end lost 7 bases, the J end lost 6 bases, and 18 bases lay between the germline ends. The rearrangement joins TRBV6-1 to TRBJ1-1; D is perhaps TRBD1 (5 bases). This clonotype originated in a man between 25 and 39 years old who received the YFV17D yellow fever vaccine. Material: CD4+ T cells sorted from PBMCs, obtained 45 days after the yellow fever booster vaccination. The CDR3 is CASIPGRGVPEAFF. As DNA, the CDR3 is TGTGCCAGCATTCCCGGGCGGGGGGTGCCTGAAGCTTTCTTT.